What follows are 20 T cell receptor beta chains derived from one specimen sequenced in a study of a mutant IDH1 vaccine in newly diagnosed glioma. Their recognized antigens are unknown. Assay: immunoSEQ multiplex PCR; the TCRdb copy retains only in-frame clones and omits some. This repertoire shows 90,000 to 100,000 clones, 85% to 90% found once; its top ten account for roughly 0.78%. As to time point: week 47, end of study. In every dose of vaccine, 300 ug of mutant IDH1 20-mer peptide was given alongside topical imiquimod. This material consisted of PBMCs, taken from a glioma patient whose treatment included an IDH1 peptide vaccine. The receptor source for this set is a woman between 50 and 59 years old with glioma.

This clone was recorded once. The genes are TRBV18 and TRBJ2-3; D assignment may be TRBD1 or TRBD2 (5 bases each). Germline CDR1 reads KGHSH; CDR2 reads LQKENI. Trimming cost V 5 bases and J 2 bases, with 17 bases left between them. The CDR3 extends over 16 amino acids. CDR3 protein: CASSFPGTGFTDTQYF. In DNA form, the CDR3 reads TGTGCCAGCTCATTCCCGGGGACGGGCTTCACAGATACGCAGTATTTT.

The genes are TRBV28 and TRBJ1-2; tentative D call: TRBD1 (5 bases). Looked up from germline, CDR1 is MDHEN and CDR2 is SYDVKM. This CDR3 has 14 residues. V lost 8 bases and J 4 bases, leaving 17 bases between the germline ends. CDR3 protein: CASLLPGGVYGYTF. The CDR3 bases are TGTGCCAGCTTATTGCCCGGGGGGGTCTATGGCTACACCTTC.

The V gene is TRBV10-3, the J gene TRBJ2-3, with 10 positions matching TRBD1. Germline trimming cut 7 bases from V and 11 bases from J; bases unmatched to any gene: 15. This CDR3 comprises 15 residues. CDR1 is ENHRY and CDR2 is SYGVKD in the germline V gene. The chain's CDR3 is CAITDTGTGASKQYF. The CDR3 bases are TGTGCCATCACAGATACCGGGACAGGGGCGTCAAAGCAGTATTTT.

The rearrangement joins TRBV11-1 to TRBJ2-7, with TRBD2 matching over 8 bases. Germline V gene sequence: CDR1 SGHAT, CDR2 FQDESV (reference sequence). J lost 2 bases, V lost 3 bases, and 0 bases had no gene match. This CDR3 has 13 amino acids. In DNA, the CDR3 is TGTGCCAGCAGCTTCGGGAGGGCCTACGAGCAGTACTTC. The encoded protein is CASSFGRAYEQYF.

The V and J genes are TRBV7-8 and TRBJ1-1, with D uncertain. Germline values: CDR1 SGHVS, CDR2 FQNEAQ. The V end lost 0 bases, the J end lost 3 bases, and 8 bases lay between the germline ends. The CDR3 runs to 14 residues. As DNA, the CDR3 is TGTGCCAGCAGCTTAGCGCAGAAGGACACTGAAGCTTTCTTT. It translates to CASSLAQKDTEAFF.

This clone was counted a few times. The V and J genes are TRBV6-5 and TRBJ2-3; D call uncertain. The CDR3 extends over 15 amino acids. Trimming cost V 0 bases and J 2 bases, with 9 bases left between them. Germline lookup yields CDR1 MNHEY and CDR2 SVGAGI. The CDR3 DNA sequence: TGTGCCAGCAGTTACTCCCCCCAGATCACAGATACGCAGTATTTT. Encoded protein: CASSYSPQITDTQYF.

The V call is TRBV19, the J call TRBJ1-1; D is perhaps TRBD1 (5 bases). The CDR3 contains 13 residues. V gave up 4 bases and J gave up 5 bases, with 11 bases separating them. The germline V gene encodes CDR1 LNHDA and CDR2 SQIVND (reference sequence). CDR3 DNA: TGTGCCAGTAGTAGGGGCAGGGAAACTGAAGCTTTCTTT. Amino acids: CASSRGRETEAFF.

This clone was counted a single time. The CDR3 loop reads CASSSTGNQETQYF. The CDR3 nucleotides are TGCGCCAGCAGCTCAACCGGGAACCAAGAGACCCAGTACTTC. The chain is built from TRBV5-1 and TRBJ2-5; D perhaps matches TRBD2 (5 bases). This CDR3 has 14 amino acids. Germline lookup yields CDR1 SGHRS and CDR2 YFSETQ. With 3 bases removed from V and 0 bases from J, the gap between germline ends came to 9 bases.

J is TRBJ2-4 and V is TRBV29-1, with a weak D call TRBD1 (8 bases). Germline-derived CDR1 and CDR2 are SQVTM and ANQGSEA. V was pared by 6 bases and J by 15 bases, with 27 bases between. The CDR3 length is 14 residues. CDR3 loop: CSVGGEGTGSGLYF. CDR3 bases: TGCAGCGTGGGGGGGGAAGGGACAGGATCCGGATTGTACTTC.

The CDR3 spells CASRHIAGANNEQFF. CDR3 DNA sequence: TGTGCCAGCAGACATATAGCGGGAGCCAACAATGAGCAGTTCTTC. The rearrangement uses TRBV11-2 and TRBJ2-1; 9 bases align to TRBD2. CDR3 length equals 15 residues. The V gene's germline CDR1 is SGHAT and CDR2 FQNNGV. Unmatched junction bases numbered 8, after V lost 6 bases and J lost 5 bases.

This rearrangement joins TRBV6-1 to TRBJ2-2; a possible D gene is TRBD2 (5 bases). The CDR3 has 16 residues. CDR1 and CDR2 from the germline V gene are MNHNS and SASEGT. Trimming removed 3 bases from V and 4 bases from J, with 15 bases in between. The CDR3 nucleotides read TGTGCCAGCAGTGAGCGCTTGCGGGCCATCACCGGGGAGCTGTTTTTT. Protein sequence: CASSERLRAITGELFF.

This sequence joins TRBV2 and TRBJ1-2; D not certain. Germline values: CDR1 SNHLY, CDR2 FYNNEI. The CDR3 runs to 12 residues. V was cut by 6 bases and J by 1 base, with 6 bases left in between. Here the CDR3 DNA reads TGTGCCAGCAGGCGGGATAACTATGGCTACACCTTC. Translation gives CASRRDNYGYTF.

This rearrangement joins TRBV7-9 to TRBJ2-2; no clear D. The germline V gene has CDR1 SEHNR and CDR2 FQNEAQ (reference sequence). Trimming left V 2 bases short and J 6 bases short, with 4 bases between. This CDR3 is built from 12 residues. The CDR3 DNA sequence: TGTGCCAGCAGCTTAAGGCCCGGGGAGCTGTTTTTT. Translating gives CASSLRPGELFF.

This clone occurred once. The CDR3 nucleotides are TGTGCCAGCAGCTTGAGGACACAGAACACTGAAGCTTTCTTT. As protein: CASSLRTQNTEAFF. The chain couples TRBV4-2 to TRBJ1-1; TRBD1 is a possible D gene (5 bases). Germline-derived CDR1 and CDR2 are LGHNA and YNFKEQ. V gave up 5 bases and J gave up 1 base, with 11 bases separating them. The CDR3 covers 14 residues.

The table lists this clone with a few counts. This sequence joins TRBV18 and TRBJ1-2; TRBD1 is a possible D gene (6 bases). CDR3 length equals 15 residues. Trimming left V 3 bases short and J 6 bases short, with 17 bases between. CDR1 is KGHSH and CDR2 is LQKENI in the germline V gene. In DNA form, the CDR3 reads TGTGCCAGCTCACCCGCCCGGGACATCTTCCATGGCTACACCTTC. It yields the protein CASSPARDIFHGYTF.

This chain uses TRBV28 with TRBJ1-4; D may be TRBD1 (5 bases). The V end was cut by 3 bases, the J end by 8 bases, with 10 bases between. Germline CDR1 MDHEN, CDR2 SYDVKM. The CDR3 contains 13 residues. CDR3 DNA sequence: TGTGCCAGCAGTTTCCCCCGGGGGGAAAAACTGTTTTTT. Translating gives CASSFPRGEKLFF. Looking up the rest from reference TRBV28 and TRBJ1-4 gives the full variable domain: DVKVTQSSRYLVKRTGEKVFLECVQDMDHENMFWYRQDPGLGLRLIYFSYDVKMKEKGDIPEGYSVSREKKERFSLILESASTNQTSMYLCASSFPRGEKLFFGSGTQLSVL.

The V and J genes are TRBV28 and TRBJ2-7, with D possibly matching TRBD1 (6 bases). The germline CDR1 and CDR2 sequences are MDHEN and SYDVKM. V lost 3 bases and J 4 bases, leaving 13 bases between the germline ends. The CDR3 covers 14 residues. DNA of the CDR3: TGTGCCAGCAGTTTCCCGGGACACCTATACGAGCAGTACTTC. Translation: CASSFPGHLYEQYF.

The chain uses TRBV10-3 and TRBJ2-7, with D tentatively TRBD1 (6 bases). Trimming left V 0 bases short and J 0 bases short, with 12 bases between. CDR1 is ENHRY and CDR2 is SYGVKD in the germline V gene. CDR3 length equals 16 residues. The CDR3 reads CAISESGAVFSYEQYF. DNA for the CDR3: TGTGCCATCAGTGAGTCGGGGGCAGTATTCTCCTACGAGCAGTACTTC.

The chain recombines TRBV5-4 with TRBJ1-5; a weak D match, TRBD1 (5 bases). V lost 0 bases, J lost 5 bases, and 9 bases lay in between. The CDR3 length is 14 residues. Germline V gene lookup returns CDR1 SGHNT and CDR2 YYREEE (reference sequence). The CDR3 DNA reads as TGTGCCAGCAGCTTGGACGGGGCGTATCAGCCCCAGCATTTT. Translating gives CASSLDGAYQPQHF.

The chain has TRBV7-9 and TRBJ2-3; 11 bases are a match to TRBD1. Per germline, CDR1 SEHNR and CDR2 FQNEAQ (reference sequence). V was pared by 0 bases and J by 5 bases, with 4 bases of the junction left unmatched. The CDR3 has 16 amino acids. In nucleotides, the CDR3 is TGTGCCAGCAGCTTAGCTGGGGGGACAGGGGGAGATACGCAGTATTTT. The encoded protein is CASSLAGGTGGDTQYF. Drawing the rest from reference TRBV7-9 and TRBJ2-3, the complete variable domain is DTGVSQNPRHKITKRGQNVTFRCDPISEHNRLYWYRQTLGQGPEFLTYFQNEAQLEKSRLLSDRFSAERPKGSFSTLEIQRTEQGDSAMYLCASSLAGGTGGDTQYFGPGTRLTVL.